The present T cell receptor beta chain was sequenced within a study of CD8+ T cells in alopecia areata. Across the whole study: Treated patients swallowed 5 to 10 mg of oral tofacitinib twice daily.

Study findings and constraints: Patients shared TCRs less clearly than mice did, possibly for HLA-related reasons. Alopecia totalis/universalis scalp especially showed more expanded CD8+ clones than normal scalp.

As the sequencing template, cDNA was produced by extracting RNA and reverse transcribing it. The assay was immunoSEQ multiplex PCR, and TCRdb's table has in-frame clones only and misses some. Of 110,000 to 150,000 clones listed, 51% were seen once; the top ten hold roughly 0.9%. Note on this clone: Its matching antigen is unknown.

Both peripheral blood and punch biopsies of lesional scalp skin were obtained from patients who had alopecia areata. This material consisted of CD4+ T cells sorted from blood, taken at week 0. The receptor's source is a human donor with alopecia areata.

The CDR3: CASSHSENYEQYF. The CDR3 DNA reads TGTGCCAGCAGTCATAGCGAAAACTACGAGCAGTACTTC. This chain joins TRBV5-6 and TRBJ2-7, with D perhaps matching TRBD2 (5 bases). The CDR3 contains 13 residues. Germline values: CDR1 SGHDT, CDR2 YYEEEE. V was trimmed by 5 bases and J by 3 bases, leaving 12 bases between them.